This is a list of T cell receptor beta chains from one sample in a study of cytomegalovirus exposure and HLA in healthy donors. TCRdb's table, derived via immunoSEQ multiplex PCR, lists solely in-frame clones and lacks some. The data show approximately 120,000 clones, about four fifths seen once. The material sequenced was PBMCs. These receptors were taken from a man aged 25 to 45 in good health and CMV-seronegative. Each CDR3 is given with its conserved first and last residue. The D gene is left open where the match is weak. A clone size is listed for some rows: how often the clone was seen (once, few, many), or a class if it is expanded.

J gene | V gene | D gene | clone size | CDR3 DNA | CDR3 protein
TRBJ2-5 | TRBV4-2 | TRBD1 | . | TGTGCCAGCAGCCGACAGGGGGGAGAACAAGAGACCCAGTACTTC | CASSRQGGEQETQYF
TRBJ1-1 | TRBV28 | . | . | TGTGCCAGCAGTTTGAGGGGGTCTGAAGCTTTCTTT | CASSLRGSEAFF
TRBJ2-3 | TRBV6-1 | . | . | TGTGCCAGCAGTGAAGGGACGGGGGACACAGATACGCAGTATTTT | CASSEGTGDTDTQYF
TRBJ2-3 | TRBV4-2 | TRBD2 | . | TGTGCCAGCAGCCCCGGGAGGACAGATACGCAGTATTTT | CASSPGRTDTQYF
TRBJ1-1 | TRBV5-8 | . | . | TGTGCCAGCAGCCCCCGGTGGGAGCGCCGACTGAGGACGTACACTGAAGCTTTCTTT | CASSPRWERRLRTYTEAFF
TRBJ2-3 | TRBV7-2 | . | . | TGTGCCAGCAGCTTAAGGCAGGCAGGGTTTTTTGATACGCAGTATTTT | CASSLRQAGFFDTQYF
TRBJ1-2 | TRBV6-6 | . | . | TGTGCCAGCAGTTATAATGAGGGGGATGGCTACACCTTC | CASSYNEGDGYTF
TRBJ2-1 | TRBV30 | TRBD2 | . | TGTGCCTGGACGGCGCGGGAGGACAAAAATGAGCAGTTCTTC | CAWTAREDKNEQFF
TRBJ2-3 | TRBV7-2 | TRBD2 | . | TGTGCCAGCAGCCCGGGGACTAGCGTCGATACGCAGTATTTT | CASSPGTSVDTQYF
TRBJ1-5 | TRBV28 | . | . | TGTGCCAGCAGTACGGGGGATCAGCCCCAGCATTTT | CASSTGDQPQHF
TRBJ2-1 | TRBV15 | . | . | TGTGCCACCAGCAGAGAAGGAGGCTATGAGCAGTTCTTC | CATSREGGYEQFF
TRBJ2-3 | TRBV4-2 | TRBD2 | . | TGTGCCAGCAGCCAAGGCTGGTTAGCGGGATACACAGATACGCAGTATTTT | CASSQGWLAGYTDTQYF
TRBJ2-3 | TRBV5-1 | TRBD1 | . | TGCGCCAGCAGCTTGGCACGACAGGGAAATACGCAGTATTTT | CASSLARQGNTQYF
TRBJ2-7 | TRBV21-1 | . | . | TGTGCCAGCAGCAAAGACTGGCTAGCATTCTACGAGCAGTACTTC | CASSKDWLAFYEQYF
TRBJ1-1 | TRBV19 | TRBD1 | . | TGTGCCAGCCTCCTGACTCGACAGGGCGGTGAAGCTTTCTTT | CASLLTRQGGEAFF
TRBJ1-1 | TRBV6-1 | TRBD1 | few | TGTGCCAGCAGTTCCCAGGGGGCGGATGATGAAGCTTTCTTT | CASSSQGADDEAFF
TRBJ2-1 | TRBV5-4 | TRBD2 | . | TGTGCCAGCAGCTCTCGCCCACCCCTTAGCGGGAGGACTTCGAGTGAGCAGTTCTTC | CASSSRPPLSGRTSSEQFF
TRBJ2-1 | TRBV5-1 | TRBD2 | . | TGCGCCAGCACTGTAGCGGGAGGCTCGTACAATGAGCAGTTCTTC | CASTVAGGSYNEQFF
TRBJ1-2 | TRBV30 | TRBD1 | . | TGTGCCTGGAGTGGATCAGGGGGCCTTGGCTACACCTTC | CAWSGSGGLGYTF
TRBJ2-6 | TRBV9 | TRBD1 | . | TGTGCCAGCAGCGACGACAGGGCTGGGGCCAACGTCCTGACTTTC | CASSDDRAGANVLTF
TRBJ2-7 | TRBV6-5 | . | . | TGTGCCAGCAGACAAACAGGGAACATGGCCTACGAGCAGTACTTC | CASRQTGNMAYEQYF
TRBJ2-5 | TRBV4-3 | TRBD2 | once | TGCGCCAGCAGCCAAGATCCCTCACTAGCGGGAGGGCCTTTGCAAGAGACCCAGTACTTC | CASSQDPSLAGGPLQETQYF